A selection of T cell receptor beta chains follows, all from one sample in a study of T cell responses to AZD1222 COVID-19 vaccine. The protocol was immunoSEQ multiplex PCR, while the TCRdb copy is restricted to in-frame clones and leaves out a portion. The sample consists of some 120,000 clones, approximately 86% of them appearing once. Source: peripheral blood, taken on day 0 of AZD1222 vaccination. The receptors come from an adult in good health. Each CDR3 is given with its conserved first and last residue. The D gene is left open where the match is weak. Clone size is shown for a subset of rows, as once, few, many or a class of expanded clone.

D gene	V gene	clone size	J gene	CDR3 DNA	CDR3 protein
NA	TRBV30	NA	TRBJ2-7	TGTGCCTGGAGTGTTCCGGGAACATTGTCCTACGAGCAGTACTTC	CAWSVPGTLSYEQYF
TRBD2	TRBV18	once	TRBJ2-1	TGTGCCAGCTCACCCCTAGCGGGGGGGAGGGATGAGCAGTTCTTC	CASSPLAGGRDEQFF
TRBD1	TRBV19	NA	TRBJ1-1	TGTGCCAGTAGTCCCCCAGGGGGCACTGAAGCTTTCTTT	CASSPPGGTEAFF
NA	TRBV28	NA	TRBJ1-2	TGTGCCAGCAGCCTACTCCGGACACTATCTAACTATGGCTACACCTTC	CASSLLRTLSNYGYTF
NA	TRBV6-5	NA	TRBJ2-7	TGTGCCAGCAGTTACTCGAGAACAGGGTTTCGCTACGAGCAGTACTTC	CASSYSRTGFRYEQYF
NA	TRBV18	NA	TRBJ2-7	TGTGCCAGCTCACCACAGAGGACGGGCGAGCAGTACTTC	CASSPQRTGEQYF
TRBD2	TRBV5-4	NA	TRBJ2-5	TGTGCCAGCAGCCCGACATCCGGGGGAGGGGAGACCCAGTACTTC	CASSPTSGGGETQYF
TRBD1	TRBV5-4	NA	TRBJ1-2	TGTGCCAGCAGCTTACAGGGGGCGTTGAGCTACACCTTC	CASSLQGALSYTF
NA	TRBV29-1	NA	TRBJ1-3	TGCAGCGTTGATAAGTCAGGAGCTGGAAACACCATATATTTT	CSVDKSGAGNTIYF
NA	TRBV15	NA	TRBJ2-6	TGTGCCACCAGTGAAGTCCGCTCTGGGGCCAACGTCCTGACTTTC	CATSEVRSGANVLTF
NA	TRBV29-1	NA	TRBJ2-7	TGCAGCGTTGTGTCTCAAAATGGGTACGAGCAGTACTTC	CSVVSQNGYEQYF
TRBD1	TRBV6-5	NA	TRBJ1-4	TGTGCCAGCAGTCCGGACAGGGTAAAGGAAAAACTGTTTTTT	CASSPDRVKEKLFF
NA	TRBV12-3/TRBV12-4	NA	TRBJ2-3	TGTGCCAGCCGAAGACAGGACACAGATACGCAGTATTTT	CASRRQDTDTQYF
NA	TRBV27	NA	TRBJ1-5	TGTGCCAGCAGTTTCACACAGTATAGCAATCAGCCCCAGCATTTT	CASSFTQYSNQPQHF
NA	TRBV5-4	NA	TRBJ1-3	TGTGCCAGCAGCTTGGAGATCTCTGGAAACACCATATATTTT	CASSLEISGNTIYF
NA	TRBV19	NA	TRBJ1-1	TGTGCCAGTAGTATTGACAAGCGGAACACTGAAGCTTTCTTT	CASSIDKRNTEAFF
TRBD1	TRBV10-3	NA	TRBJ2-7	TGTGCCATCAGACTTGGCCAGGGGGCGGTTGAGCAGTACTTC	CAIRLGQGAVEQYF
TRBD1	TRBV27	NA	TRBJ1-1	TGTGCCAGCAGTACATCTCGACAGGGAACACTCACTGAAGCTTTCTTT	CASSTSRQGTLTEAFF
TRBD2	TRBV5-1	once	TRBJ2-1	TGCGCCAGCAGCTTGGCCACCAGCGGGGGGCCCGACAATGAGCAGTTCTTC	CASSLATSGGPDNEQFF
TRBD2	TRBV7-3	once	TRBJ2-1	TGTGCCAGCAGCTTTAGCGGGAGCTCCTACAATGAGCAGTTCTTC	CASSFSGSSYNEQFF
NA	TRBV9	NA	TRBJ2-1	TGTGCCAGCAGCGTAGCCGAGGAGGCAGGGGCCTACAATGAGCAGTTCTTC	CASSVAEEAGAYNEQFF
NA	TRBV19	NA	TRBJ1-4	TGTGCCAGTAGCGAACAGGGATCTAATGAAAAACTGTTTTTT	CASSEQGSNEKLFF
NA	TRBV30	NA	TRBJ2-1	TGTGCCTGGACCCCGGGACACCTCAATGAGCAGTTCTTC	CAWTPGHLNEQFF
NA	TRBV5-1	NA	TRBJ2-5	TGCGCCAGCAGCTTGGTTGGGGCAGAGACCCAGTACTTC	CASSLVGAETQYF
NA	TRBV29-1	NA	TRBJ1-3	TGCAGCGTTGAAGACGGGGAAAACACCATATATTTT	CSVEDGENTIYF
NA	TRBV30	NA	TRBJ2-7	TGTGCCTGGAGTGCTCGGGGTAAAGGGGGGGCCCTTTCCTACGAGCAGTACTTC	CAWSARGKGGALSYEQYF
NA	TRBV4-1	NA	TRBJ1-5	TGCGCCAGCAGCACCCGGGAGGCCCAGCCCCAGCATTTT	CASSTREAQPQHF